This T cell receptor (beta chain) stems from a study of blood T cell repertoires in COVID-19. TCRdb's table, derived via immunoSEQ multiplex PCR, lists solely in-frame clones and lacks some. The repertoire includes more than 150,000 clones, 78% of them detected once, and around 2.8% sits in the top ten. The CDR3 loop spans 16 amino acids. The chain carries TRBV21-1 and TRBJ1-1; the D call in the table, TRBD1, was not verified against the DNA. TRBV21-1 has pseudogene status. The specimen was peripheral blood. The origin of this receptor is a woman older than 75 with active or convalescent COVID-19. CDR3 DNA: TGTGCCAGCAGCATCCGGGACAGGGGGCTTCGCACTGAAGCTTTCTTT. It codes for CASSIRDRGLRTEAFF.